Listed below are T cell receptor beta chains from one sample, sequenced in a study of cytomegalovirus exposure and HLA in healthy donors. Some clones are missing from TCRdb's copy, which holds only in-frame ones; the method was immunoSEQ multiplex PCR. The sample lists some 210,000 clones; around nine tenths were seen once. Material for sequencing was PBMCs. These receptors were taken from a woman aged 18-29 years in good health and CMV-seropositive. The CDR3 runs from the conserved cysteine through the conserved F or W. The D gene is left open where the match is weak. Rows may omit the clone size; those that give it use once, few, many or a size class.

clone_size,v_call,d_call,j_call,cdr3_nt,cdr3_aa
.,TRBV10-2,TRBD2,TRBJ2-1,TGCGCCAGCAGTGAGCCTAGCGGGAGAGGCGATGAGCAGTTCTTC,CASSEPSGRGDEQFF
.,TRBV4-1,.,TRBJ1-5,TGCGCCAGCAGCCATCCACAGGGTGCTCAGCCCCAGCATTTT,CASSHPQGAQPQHF
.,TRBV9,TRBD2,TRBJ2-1,TGTGCCAGCAGTGAAACTAGCGGGAAATGGTCTGAGCAGTTCTTC,CASSETSGKWSEQFF
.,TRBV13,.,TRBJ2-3,TGTGCCAGCAGCTTACTAGGCGGTAGCACAGATACGCAGTATTTT,CASSLLGGSTDTQYF
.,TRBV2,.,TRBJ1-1,TGTGCCAGCTTGAACTACGAAGCTTTCTTT,CASLNYEAFF
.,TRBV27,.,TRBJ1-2,TGTGCCAGCAGTCAAAGTATACAGGGAGGGGGCTACACCTTC,CASSQSIQGGGYTF
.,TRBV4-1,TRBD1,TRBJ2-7,TGCGCCAGCAGCCAAGGGGTAGGACAGGGGGCGACCTACGAGCAGTACTTC,CASSQGVGQGATYEQYF
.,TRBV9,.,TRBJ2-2,TGTGCCAGCAGCATACGGGAGCCCGGGGAGCTGTTTTTT,CASSIREPGELFF
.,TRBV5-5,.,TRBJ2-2,TGTGCCAGCAGGCCCCTCTCGACAGGAGAAACCGGGGAGCTGTTTTTT,CASRPLSTGETGELFF
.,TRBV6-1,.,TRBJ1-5,TGTGCCAGCAGTGAAGGCGTTGGCGGGGGTGGTCAGCCCCAGCATTTT,CASSEGVGGGGQPQHF
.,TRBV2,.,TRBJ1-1,TGTGCCAGCAGTGGCGTGGGGGCTACCACTGAAGCTTTCTTT,CASSGVGATTEAFF
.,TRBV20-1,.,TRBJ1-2,TGCAGTGCTAGAGACGACAGAGCCGGCACCTTC,CSARDDRAGTF
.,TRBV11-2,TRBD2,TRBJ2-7,TGTGCCAGCAGCTTTCGGACTAGCGGGAGAGCTTCCGAGCAGTACTTC,CASSFRTSGRASEQYF
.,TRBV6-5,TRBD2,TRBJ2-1,TGTGCCAGCAAAGTAGCGGGGGCCTACAATGAGCAGTTCTTC,CASKVAGAYNEQFF
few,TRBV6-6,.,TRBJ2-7,TGTGCCAGCAGCCACTCCTACGGGGTGTACGAGCAGTACTTC,CASSHSYGVYEQYF
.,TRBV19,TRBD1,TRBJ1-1,TGTGCCAGTAGTCCTCCTCTCCGGGACAGTTGGAACACTGAAGCTTTCTTT,CASSPPLRDSWNTEAFF
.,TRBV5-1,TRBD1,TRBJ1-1,TGCGCCAGCAGCGGGGGGACAGCAAACACTGAAGCTTTCTTT,CASSGGTANTEAFF
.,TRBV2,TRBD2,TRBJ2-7,TGTGCCAGCGCCCTAGCGGTTACCTACGAGCAGTACTTC,CASALAVTYEQYF
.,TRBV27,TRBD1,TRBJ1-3,TGTGCCAGCAGATCACAGGGGGCTGGAAACACCATATATTTT,CASRSQGAGNTIYF
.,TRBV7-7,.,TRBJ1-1,TGTGCTAGCAGCCCTATAACTAGACGGAACACTGAAGCTTTCTTT,CASSPITRRNTEAFF
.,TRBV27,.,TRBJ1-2,TGTGCCAGCAGCCGAGAGGGGGAGCACTATGGCTACACCTTC,CASSREGEHYGYTF
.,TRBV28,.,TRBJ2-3,TGTGCCAGCGGACCCCCCGTGGAGGGCACAGATACGCAGTATTTT,CASGPPVEGTDTQYF
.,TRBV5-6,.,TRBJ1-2,TGTGCCAGCAGCTTGGTGGCCAGGGATCAGGGCTACACCTTC,CASSLVARDQGYTF
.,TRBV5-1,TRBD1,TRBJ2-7,TGCGCCAGCAGCGGGGGACAGGGTCAGAACGAGCAGTACTTC,CASSGGQGQNEQYF
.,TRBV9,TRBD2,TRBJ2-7,TGTGCCAGCAGCTCAGGAGAGCCTAGCGGGATCTACGAGCAGTACTTC,CASSSGEPSGIYEQYF
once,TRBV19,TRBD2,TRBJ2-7,TGTGCCAGTAGTATGGGACTAGCTGATGGCGAGCAGTACTTC,CASSMGLADGEQYF
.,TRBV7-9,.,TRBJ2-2,TGTGCCAGCAGCCCCACAGCTAACACCGGGGAGCTGTTTTTT,CASSPTANTGELFF
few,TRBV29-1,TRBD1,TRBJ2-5,TGCAGCGTTGATCCAGGGGGCATACGAGAGACCCAGTACTTC,CSVDPGGIRETQYF
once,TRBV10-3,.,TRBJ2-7,TGTGCCATCAGGGTAGGGGGAAACGACGAGCAGTACTTC,CAIRVGGNDEQYF
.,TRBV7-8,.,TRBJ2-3,TGTGCCAGCAGCTTCAGAGCGGCCCCCACAGATACGCAGTATTTT,CASSFRAAPTDTQYF
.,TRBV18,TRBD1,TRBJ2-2,TGTGCCAGCTCCCCCGGGACAGTGAACACCGGGGAGCTGTTTTTT,CASSPGTVNTGELFF
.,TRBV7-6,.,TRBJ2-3,TGTGCCAGCAGCTTAGCGCGTTCAGATACGCAGTATTTT,CASSLARSDTQYF
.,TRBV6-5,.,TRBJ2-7,TGTGCCAGCAGTAGAGGTCTCCGGTACGAGCAGTACTTC,CASSRGLRYEQYF
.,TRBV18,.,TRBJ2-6,TGTGCCAGCTCACCGCGGGACCGAGCTCCCTCTGGGGCCAACGTCCTGACTTTC,CASSPRDRAPSGANVLTF
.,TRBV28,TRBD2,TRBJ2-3,TGTGCCAGCAGGCCGACTAGCGTAAATACGCAGTATTTT,CASRPTSVNTQYF
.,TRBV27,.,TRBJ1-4,TGTGCCAGCCGGGGGGCCATATCGCCTAATGAAAAACTGTTTTTT,CASRGAISPNEKLFF
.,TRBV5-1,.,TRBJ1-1,TGCGCCAGCAGCCTGCCAGGGTGGGGCACTGAAGCTTTCTTT,CASSLPGWGTEAFF
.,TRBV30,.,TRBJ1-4,TGTGCCTGGAGTGTAGGAGGAGGAGGTCGTGAAAAACTGTTTTTT,CAWSVGGGGREKLFF
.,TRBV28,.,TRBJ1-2,TGTGCCAGCAGTTTCGAAAAGGGGCGGCACTATGGCTACACCTTC,CASSFEKGRHYGYTF
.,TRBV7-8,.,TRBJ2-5,TGTGCCAGCAGCTTAGGTCGTCTGACTAGTCAGGGGACCCAGTACTTC,CASSLGRLTSQGTQYF